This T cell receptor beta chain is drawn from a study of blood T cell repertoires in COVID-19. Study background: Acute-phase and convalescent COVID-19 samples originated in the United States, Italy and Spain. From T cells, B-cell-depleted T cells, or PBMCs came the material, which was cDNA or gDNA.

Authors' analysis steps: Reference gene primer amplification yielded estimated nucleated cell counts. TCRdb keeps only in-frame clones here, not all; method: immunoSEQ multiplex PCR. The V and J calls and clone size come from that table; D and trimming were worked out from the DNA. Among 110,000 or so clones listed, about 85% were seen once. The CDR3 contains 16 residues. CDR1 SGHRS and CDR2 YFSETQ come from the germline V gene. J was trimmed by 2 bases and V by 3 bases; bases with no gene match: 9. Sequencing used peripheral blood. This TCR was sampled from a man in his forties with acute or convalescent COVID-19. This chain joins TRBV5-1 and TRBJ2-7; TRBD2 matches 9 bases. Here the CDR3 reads CASSSSGVAGAYEQYF. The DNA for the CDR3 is TGCGCCAGCAGCTCCTCGGGGGTAGCGGGGGCCTACGAGCAGTACTTC.